A selection of T cell receptor beta chains follows, all from one sample in a study of regulatory T cells in long-lasting Graves disease. TCRdb called the multiplex PCR reads again in MiXCR, with one record for every CDR3 protein. The data hold some 340,000 distinct CDR3 sequences, with over 9.5% observed a single time. These same records also appear under a second study, on T cells in Graves' hyperthyroidism and ophthalmopathy.

The source material was peripheral blood mononuclear cells (PBMCs), sampled at new diagnosis, from a patient treated with antithyroid drugs. Receptor source: a woman younger than 35 with Graves disease. Each CDR3 is given with its conserved first and last residue. The D gene is left open where the match is weak. Rows give clone size only sometimes, using once, few, many, or a class for an expanded clone.

v_gene: TRBV12-3/TRBV12-4; abundance: many; d_gene: TRBD1; j_gene: TRBJ1-1; CDR3aa: CASSIVPTGGLSPEAFF; CDR3nt: TGTGCCAGCAGCATAGTCCCGACAGGGGGGTTAAGTCCTGAAGCTTTCTTT
v_gene: TRBV27; abundance: NA; d_gene: TRBD2; j_gene: TRBJ2-7; CDR3aa: CASKGLAGVYEQYF; CDR3nt: TGTGCCAGCAAGGGACTAGCGGGCGTCTACGAGCAGTACTTC
v_gene: TRBV12-3/TRBV12-4; abundance: many; d_gene: NA; j_gene: TRBJ1-1; CDR3aa: CASTLGPGNTEAFF; CDR3nt: TGTGCCAGCACCCTGGGCCCAGGGAACACTGAAGCTTTCTTT
v_gene: TRBV29-1; abundance: NA; d_gene: NA; j_gene: TRBJ2-1; CDR3aa: CSGGEGVSHNEQFF; CDR3nt: TGCAGCGGGGGGGAAGGGGTCAGCCACAATGAGCAGTTCTTC
v_gene: TRBV2; abundance: many; d_gene: NA; j_gene: TRBJ2-7; CDR3aa: CADRQAYEQYF; CDR3nt: TGTGCCGATCGACAGGCCTACGAGCAGTACTTC
v_gene: TRBV5-1; abundance: NA; d_gene: NA; j_gene: TRBJ1-1; CDR3aa: CASSLGQPNTKAFF; CDR3nt: TGCGCCAGCAGCTTAGGACAGCCGAACACTAAAGCTTTCTTT
v_gene: TRBV3-1; abundance: many; d_gene: NA; j_gene: TRBJ1-5; CDR3aa: CASSPDDRGQPQHF; CDR3nt: TGTGCCAGCAGCCCCGACGACCGGGGCCAGCCCCAGCATTTT
v_gene: TRBV20-1; abundance: few; d_gene: NA; j_gene: TRBJ2-7; CDR3aa: CSAQFVYEQYF; CDR3nt: TGCAGTGCTCAATTTGTCTACGAGCAGTACTTC
v_gene: TRBV7-2; abundance: many; d_gene: TRBD2; j_gene: TRBJ2-5; CDR3aa: CASLAAYTQETQYF; CDR3nt: TGTGCCAGCCTAGCGGCTTATACCCAAGAGACCCAGTACTTC
v_gene: TRBV6-1; abundance: few; d_gene: TRBD2; j_gene: TRBJ2-1; CDR3aa: CASRGLADSYNEQFF; CDR3nt: TGTGCCAGCAGAGGACTAGCGGACTCCTACAATGAGCAGTTCTTC
v_gene: TRBV7-3; abundance: many; d_gene: NA; j_gene: TRBJ2-2; CDR3aa: CASSPQGTGELFF; CDR3nt: TGTGCCAGCAGCCCACAGGGAACCGGGGAGCTGTTTTTT
v_gene: TRBV30; abundance: many; d_gene: NA; j_gene: TRBJ2-5; CDR3aa: CACAGNMLVRETQYF; CDR3nt: TGTGCCTGCGCTGGGAATATGCTGGTCCGCGAGACCCAGTACTTC
v_gene: TRBV20-1; abundance: many; d_gene: TRBD2; j_gene: TRBJ2-5; CDR3aa: CSAGTRGSETQYF; CDR3nt: TGCAGTGCCGGAACGCGGGGGTCTGAGACCCAGTACTTC
v_gene: TRBV4-2; abundance: NA; d_gene: NA; j_gene: TRBJ1-4; CDR3aa: CASSQVRGEKLFF; CDR3nt: TGTGCCAGCAGCCAAGTACGGGGTGAAAAACTGTTTTTT
v_gene: TRBV24-1; abundance: many; d_gene: NA; j_gene: TRBJ1-5; CDR3aa: CATSASGQVNQPQHF; CDR3nt: TGTGCCACCAGTGCCTCAGGACAAGTCAATCAGCCCCAGCATTTT
v_gene: TRBV12-5; abundance: many; d_gene: NA; j_gene: TRBJ1-5; CDR3aa: CASGWYGPGTNQPQHF; CDR3nt: TGTGCTAGTGGATGGTACGGGCCAGGCACTAATCAGCCCCAGCATTTT
v_gene: TRBV6-1; abundance: many; d_gene: NA; j_gene: TRBJ1-1; CDR3aa: CASRPWGGPRLNTEAFF; CDR3nt: TGTGCCAGTCGACCTTGGGGGGGCCCCCGGTTGAACACTGAAGCTTTCTTT
v_gene: TRBV20-1; abundance: NA; d_gene: NA; j_gene: TRBJ2-2; CDR3aa: CSARDHRNTGELFF; CDR3nt: TGCAGTGCTAGAGATCACCGTAACACCGGGGAGCTGTTTTTT
v_gene: TRBV7-8; abundance: many; d_gene: TRBD2; j_gene: TRBJ2-3; CDR3aa: CASSLASGRARHTQYF; CDR3nt: TGTGCCAGCAGCTTAGCTAGCGGGAGGGCCCGACATACGCAGTATTTT
v_gene: TRBV4-3; abundance: many; d_gene: NA; j_gene: TRBJ1-1; CDR3aa: CASSPTRMRTENTEAFF; CDR3nt: TGCGCCAGCAGCCCAACGAGAATGAGGACGGAGAACACTGAAGCTTTCTTT
v_gene: TRBV18; abundance: many; d_gene: NA; j_gene: TRBJ1-1; CDR3aa: CASSPSSANTEAFF; CDR3nt: TGTGCCAGCTCACCATCCTCAGCGAACACTGAAGCTTTCTTT
v_gene: TRBV4-2; abundance: few; d_gene: TRBD2; j_gene: TRBJ2-1; CDR3aa: CASSPAGGGPYTDEQFF; CDR3nt: TGTGCCAGCAGCCCCGCCGGCGGGGGTCCCTATACGGATGAGCAGTTCTTC
v_gene: TRBV12-3/TRBV12-4; abundance: many; d_gene: TRBD1; j_gene: TRBJ1-5; CDR3aa: CASSPDDRVNQPQHF; CDR3nt: TGTGCCAGCAGCCCTGACGACAGGGTCAATCAGCCCCAGCATTTT